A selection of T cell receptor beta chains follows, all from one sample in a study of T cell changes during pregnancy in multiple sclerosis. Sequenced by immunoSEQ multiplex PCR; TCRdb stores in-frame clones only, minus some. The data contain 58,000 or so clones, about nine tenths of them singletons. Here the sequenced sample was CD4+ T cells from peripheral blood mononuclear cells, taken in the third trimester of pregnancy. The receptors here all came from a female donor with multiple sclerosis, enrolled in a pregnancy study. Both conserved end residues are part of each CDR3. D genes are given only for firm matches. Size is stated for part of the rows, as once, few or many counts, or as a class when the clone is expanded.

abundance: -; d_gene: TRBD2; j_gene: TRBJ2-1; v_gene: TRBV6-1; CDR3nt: TGTGCCAGCAGTGAAAAGAGAGCGGGGTTTTCCAATGAGCAGTTCTTC; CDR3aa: CASSEKRAGFSNEQFF
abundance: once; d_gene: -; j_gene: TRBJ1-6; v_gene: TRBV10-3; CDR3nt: TGTGCCATCAGTGGGGCAGGAGGACCCCTCCACTTT; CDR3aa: CAISGAGGPLHF
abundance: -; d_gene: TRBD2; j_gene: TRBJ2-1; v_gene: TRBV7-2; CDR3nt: TGTGCCAGCAGCTTAGAACTAGCGGGGGGGAACAATGAGCAGTTCTTC; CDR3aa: CASSLELAGGNNEQFF
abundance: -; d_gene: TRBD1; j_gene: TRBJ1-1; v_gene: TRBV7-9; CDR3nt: TGTGCCAGCAGCGAGACAGGGGTAACTGAAGCTTTCTTT; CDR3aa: CASSETGVTEAFF
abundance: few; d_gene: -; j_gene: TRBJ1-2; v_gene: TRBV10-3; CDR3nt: TGTGCCATCAGTGCGGACAGTACTAACTATGGCTACACCTTC; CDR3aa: CAISADSTNYGYTF
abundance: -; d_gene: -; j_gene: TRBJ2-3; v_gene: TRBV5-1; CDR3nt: TGCGCCAGCAGCCCCCGGGCAGGGGATACGCAGTATTTT; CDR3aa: CASSPRAGDTQYF
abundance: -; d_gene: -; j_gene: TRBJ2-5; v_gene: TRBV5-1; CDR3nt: TGCGCCAGCAGCTTGGAACAGGGAGGGGAGACCCAGTACTTC; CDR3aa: CASSLEQGGETQYF
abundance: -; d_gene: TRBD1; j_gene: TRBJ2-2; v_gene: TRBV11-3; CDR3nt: TGTGCCAGCAGTATGAGCCAATCCGGGACAGCGACCACCGGGGAGCTGTTTTTT; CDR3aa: CASSMSQSGTATTGELFF
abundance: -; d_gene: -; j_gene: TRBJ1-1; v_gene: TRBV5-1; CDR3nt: TGCGCCAGCAGCTCAGGACAGCCAAGAACTGAAGCTTTCTTT; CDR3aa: CASSSGQPRTEAFF
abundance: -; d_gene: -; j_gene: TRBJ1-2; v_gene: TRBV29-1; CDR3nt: TGCAGCGCGGGCCACGCGACGGCGGGCTATGGCTACACCTTC; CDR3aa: CSAGHATAGYGYTF
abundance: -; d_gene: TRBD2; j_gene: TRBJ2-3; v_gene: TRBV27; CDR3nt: TGTGCCAGCAGAATTGCCCTAGCGGGGGCTCTTTCCCATACGCAGTATTTT; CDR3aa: CASRIALAGALSHTQYF
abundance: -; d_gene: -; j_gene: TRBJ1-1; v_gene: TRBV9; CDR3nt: TGTGCCAGCAGCATCCAGGACAGCTCATTAGGTGAAGCTTTCTTT; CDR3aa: CASSIQDSSLGEAFF
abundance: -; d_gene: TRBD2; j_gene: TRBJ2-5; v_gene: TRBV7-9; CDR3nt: TGTGCCAGCAGCCGGACTAGCGTAGGGGAGACCCAGTACTTC; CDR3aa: CASSRTSVGETQYF
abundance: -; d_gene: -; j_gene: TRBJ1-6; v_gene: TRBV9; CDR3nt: TGTGCCAGCAGCAGGGGTGAGGCTTCACCCCTCCACTTT; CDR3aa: CASSRGEASPLHF
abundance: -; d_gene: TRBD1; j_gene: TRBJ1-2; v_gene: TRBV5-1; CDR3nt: TGCGCCAGCAGCTTGGGGTCAGGGACAGTTTATAGGAGCTACACCTTC; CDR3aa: CASSLGSGTVYRSYTF
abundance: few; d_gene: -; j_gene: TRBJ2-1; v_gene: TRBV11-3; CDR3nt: TGTGCCAGCAGCTCGGGACTTGCCTACAATGAGCAGTTCTTC; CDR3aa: CASSSGLAYNEQFF
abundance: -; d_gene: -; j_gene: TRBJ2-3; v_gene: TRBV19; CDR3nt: TGTGCCAGTAGTTCGCAGGGACTGTTAGATACGCAGTATTTT; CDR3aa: CASSSQGLLDTQYF
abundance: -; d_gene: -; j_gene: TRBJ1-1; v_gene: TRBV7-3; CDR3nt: TGTGCCAGCAGCTCAAACACTGAAGCTTTCTTT; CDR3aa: CASSSNTEAFF
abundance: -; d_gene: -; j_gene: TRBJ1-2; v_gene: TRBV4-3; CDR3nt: TGCGCCAGCAGCCAAGCTGACAAAAACTATGGCTACACCTTC; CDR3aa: CASSQADKNYGYTF
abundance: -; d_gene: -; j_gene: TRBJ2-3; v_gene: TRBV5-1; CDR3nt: TGCGCCAGCAGCTTGAATAGTGTAGATACGCAGTATTTT; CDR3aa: CASSLNSVDTQYF
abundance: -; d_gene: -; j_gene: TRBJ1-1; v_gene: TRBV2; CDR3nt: TGTGCCAGCGGTTCCCGGGGGAGCACTGAAGCTTTCTTT; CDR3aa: CASGSRGSTEAFF
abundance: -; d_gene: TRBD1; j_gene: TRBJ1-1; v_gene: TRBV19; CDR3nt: TGTGCCAGTATATACAGGGGGAGCACTGAAGCTTTCTTT; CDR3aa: CASIYRGSTEAFF
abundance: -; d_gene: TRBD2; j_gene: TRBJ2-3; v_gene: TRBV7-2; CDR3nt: TGTGCCAGCAGCCTACGTAGGACTAGCGGGACAGATACGCAGTATTTT; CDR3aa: CASSLRRTSGTDTQYF
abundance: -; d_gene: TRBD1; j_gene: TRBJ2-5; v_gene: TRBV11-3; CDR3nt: TGTGCCAGCAGCGGACAGGGGGAGACCCAGTACTTC; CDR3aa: CASSGQGETQYF
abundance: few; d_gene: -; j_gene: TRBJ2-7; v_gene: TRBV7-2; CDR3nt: TGTGCCAGCAGCTTGGGCGCGTTGTCCTACGAGCAGTACTTC; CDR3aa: CASSLGALSYEQYF
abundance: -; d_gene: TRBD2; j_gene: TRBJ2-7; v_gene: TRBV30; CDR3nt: TGTGCCTGGAGTGTATGGTCAGCGGGAGCGGTCTACGAGCAGTACTTC; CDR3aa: CAWSVWSAGAVYEQYF
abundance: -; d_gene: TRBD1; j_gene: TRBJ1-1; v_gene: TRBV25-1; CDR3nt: TGTGCCAGACTCCAGGGGGCGCGTACTGAAGCTTTCTTT; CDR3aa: CARLQGARTEAFF